Below, 7 T cell receptor beta chains from the same sample are listed, as sequenced in a study of early stage breast cancer tumors. The table came from immunoSEQ multiplex PCR; TCRdb's copy has only in-frame clones and leaves some out. The sample yields about 51,000 clones, about three quarters seen once. What was sequenced was blood. The receptor set was obtained from a person aged 35-55 years with breast cancer.

In its sample, this clone was seen a few times. The V and J genes are TRBV30 and TRBJ1-5; 8 positions match TRBD1. CDR3 size: 15 residues. CDR1 is GTSNPN, CDR2 SVGIG, per germline (reference sequence). V lost 1 base, J lost 0 bases, and 2 bases stayed unmatched. The DNA for the CDR3 is TGTGCCTGGAGTGGGGGACAGGTTAGCAATCAGCCCCAGCATTTT. Translating gives CAWSGGQVSNQPQHF.

V gene TRBV4-1 combines with J gene TRBJ2-5; 8 positions agree with TRBD2. CDR1 and CDR2 from the germline V gene are MGHRA and YSYEKL. This CDR3 has 17 amino acids. The ends lost 1 base at V and 4 bases at J; junction bases unmatched: 11. The CDR3 region is CASSQGAAGGLRETQYF. The DNA of the CDR3 is TGCGCCAGCAGCCAAGGGGCGGCGGGGGGCTTGCGAGAGACCCAGTACTTC.

This clone was observed a single time. This rearrangement joins TRBV28 to TRBJ2-1; D gene uncertain. Between the trimmed V and J ends, which lost 6 bases and 4 bases, there was a span of 4 bases. From germline, CDR1 is MDHEN and CDR2 SYDVKM. The CDR3 runs to 11 residues. The DNA of the CDR3 is TGTGCCAGCAGGGAATACAATGAGCAGTTCTTC. Translated, it gives CASREYNEQFF.

The genes are TRBV30 and TRBJ1-1; perhaps TRBD1 as D (6 bases). Germline-derived CDR1 and CDR2 are GTSNPN and SVGIG (reference sequence). Trimming shortened V by 3 bases and J by 4 bases, and 12 bases separated the two germline ends. The CDR3 extends over 13 amino acids. CDR3 sequence (DNA): TGTGCCTGGAGGGGGGGGCCGGGCACTGAAGCTTTCTTT. As protein: CAWRGGPGTEAFF.

The chain has TRBV29-1 and TRBJ2-7; TRBD2 matches at 8 bases. The germline V gene has CDR1 SQVTM and CDR2 ANQGSEA. J was trimmed by 7 bases and V by 0 bases; bases with no gene match: 8. The CDR3 runs 14 residues. CDR3 residues: CSVEDFSGAPEQYF. The CDR3 bases are TGCAGCGTTGAAGATTTTAGCGGGGCCCCGGAGCAGTACTTC.

The chain carries TRBV7-2 and TRBJ1-5, with D maybe TRBD1 (5 bases). V was cut by 1 base and J by 1 base, with 11 bases left in between. Germline values: CDR1 SGHTA, CDR2 FQGNSA. The CDR3 has 16 amino acids. The CDR3 region is CASSLGGAYSNQPQHF. The CDR3 DNA is TGTGCCAGCAGCTTAGGGGGCGCCTACAGCAATCAGCCCCAGCATTTT. Supplemented by reference TRBV7-2 and TRBJ1-5, the full variable domain reads GAGVSQSPSNKVTEKGKDVELRCDPISGHTALYWYRQSLGQGLEFLIYFQGNSAPDKSGLPSDRFSAERTGGSVSTLTIQRTQQEDSAVYLCASSLGGAYSNQPQHFGDGTRLSIL.

The V call is TRBV19, the J call TRBJ2-7; 8 nucleotides match TRBD2. The CDR3 runs to 13 residues. J gave up 0 bases and V 7 bases, and 2 bases lay outside the gene matches. The germline gives CDR1 LNHDA, CDR2 SQIVND (reference sequence). CDR3 region: CASNGGVSYEQYF. DNA for the CDR3: TGTGCCAGTAACGGGGGGGTCTCCTACGAGCAGTACTTC.